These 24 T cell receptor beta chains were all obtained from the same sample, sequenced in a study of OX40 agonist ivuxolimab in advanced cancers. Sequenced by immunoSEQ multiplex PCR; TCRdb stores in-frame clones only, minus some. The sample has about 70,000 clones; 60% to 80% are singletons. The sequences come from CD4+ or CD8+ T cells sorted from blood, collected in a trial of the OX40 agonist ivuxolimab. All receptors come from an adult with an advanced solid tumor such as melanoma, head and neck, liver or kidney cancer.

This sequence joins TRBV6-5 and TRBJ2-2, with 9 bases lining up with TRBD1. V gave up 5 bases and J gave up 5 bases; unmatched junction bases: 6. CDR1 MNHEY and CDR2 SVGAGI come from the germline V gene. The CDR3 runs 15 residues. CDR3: CASSNPGTGTGELFF. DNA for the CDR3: TGTGCCAGCAGTAACCCCGGGACAGGGACCGGGGAGCTGTTTTTT.

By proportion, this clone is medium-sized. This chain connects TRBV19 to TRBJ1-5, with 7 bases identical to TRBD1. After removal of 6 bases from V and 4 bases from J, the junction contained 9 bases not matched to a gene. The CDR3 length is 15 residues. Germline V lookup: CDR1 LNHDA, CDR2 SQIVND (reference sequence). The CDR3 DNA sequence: TGTGCCAGTAGAGGAGGTCAGGGGGGTAATCAGCCCCAGCATTTT. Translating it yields CASRGGQGGNQPQHF.

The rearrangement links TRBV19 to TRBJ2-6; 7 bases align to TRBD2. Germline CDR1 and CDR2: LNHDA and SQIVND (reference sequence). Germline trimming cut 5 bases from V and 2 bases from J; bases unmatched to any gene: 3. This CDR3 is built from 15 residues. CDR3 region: CASSARGAGANVLTF. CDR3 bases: TGTGCCAGTAGTGCCCGGGGGGCTGGGGCCAACGTCCTGACTTTC.

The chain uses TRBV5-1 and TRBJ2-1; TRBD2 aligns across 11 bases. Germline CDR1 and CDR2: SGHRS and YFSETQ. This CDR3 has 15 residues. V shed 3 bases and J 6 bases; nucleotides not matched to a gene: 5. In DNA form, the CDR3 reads TGCGCCAGCAGCTCTACTAGCGGGAGCCCCAATGAGCAGTTCTTC. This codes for CASSSTSGSPNEQFF.

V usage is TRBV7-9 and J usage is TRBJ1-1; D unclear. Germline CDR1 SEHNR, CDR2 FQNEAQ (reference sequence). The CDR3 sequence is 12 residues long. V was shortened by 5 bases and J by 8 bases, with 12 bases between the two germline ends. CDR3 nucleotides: TGTGCCAGCAGCCAGACCCCAGCGGAAGCTTTCTTT. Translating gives CASSQTPAEAFF.

This CDR3 is CASRGAGGPPDTQYF. The DNA for the CDR3 is TGTGCCAGCAGGGGGGCGGGAGGGCCCCCAGATACGCAGTATTTT. The chain recombines TRBV9 with TRBJ2-3; 9 nucleotides line up with TRBD2. Losses at the gene ends were 5 bases for V and 4 bases for J; bases not matched to a gene: 8. CDR3 length equals 15 residues. CDR1 is SGDLS, CDR2 YYNGEE, per germline.

The CDR3, as DNA: TGTGCCAGTACCGCCCCGGGACTTATTGCCGAGCAGTACTTC. Residues: CASTAPGLIAEQYF. The chain carries TRBV19 and TRBJ2-7; D might be TRBD2 (6 bases). The length of the CDR3 is 14 residues. Per the germline V gene, CDR1 is LNHDA and CDR2 is SQIVND (reference sequence). V was cut by 7 bases and J by 6 bases, with 19 bases left in between.

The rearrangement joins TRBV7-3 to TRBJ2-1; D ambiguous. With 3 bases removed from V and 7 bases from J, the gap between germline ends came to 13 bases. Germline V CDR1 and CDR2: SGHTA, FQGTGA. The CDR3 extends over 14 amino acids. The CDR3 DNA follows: TGTGCCAGCAGCTTCAGTCCGAGCCTAAATGAGCAGTTCTTC. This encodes CASSFSPSLNEQFF.

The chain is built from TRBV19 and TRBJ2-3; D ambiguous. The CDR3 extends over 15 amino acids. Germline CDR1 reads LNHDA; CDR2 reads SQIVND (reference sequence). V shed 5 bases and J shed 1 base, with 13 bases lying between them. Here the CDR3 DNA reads TGTGCCAGTAGTCGAAACGGGCCTCGCACAGATACGCAGTATTTT. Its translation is CASSRNGPRTDTQYF.

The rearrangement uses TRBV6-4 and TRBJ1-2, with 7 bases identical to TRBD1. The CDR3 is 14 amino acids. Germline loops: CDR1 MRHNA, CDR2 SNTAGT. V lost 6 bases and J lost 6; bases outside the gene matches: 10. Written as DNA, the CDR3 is TGTGCCAGCAGCCTCACTCAGGGGGAAGATGGCTACACCTTC. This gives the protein CASSLTQGEDGYTF.

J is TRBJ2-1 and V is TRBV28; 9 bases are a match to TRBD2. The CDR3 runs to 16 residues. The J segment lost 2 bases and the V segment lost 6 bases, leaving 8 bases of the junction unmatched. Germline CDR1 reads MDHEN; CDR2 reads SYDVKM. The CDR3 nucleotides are TGTGCCAGCAGGACCCCTAGCGGGAACCCCTACAATGAGCAGTTCTTC. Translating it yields CASRTPSGNPYNEQFF.

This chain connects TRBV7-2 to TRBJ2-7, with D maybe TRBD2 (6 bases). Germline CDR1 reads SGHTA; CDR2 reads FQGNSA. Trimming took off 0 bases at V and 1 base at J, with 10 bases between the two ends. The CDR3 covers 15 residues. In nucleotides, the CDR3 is TGTGCCAGCAGCTTAGCAAATGGGGGGTCCTACGAGCAGTACTTC. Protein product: CASSLANGGSYEQYF.

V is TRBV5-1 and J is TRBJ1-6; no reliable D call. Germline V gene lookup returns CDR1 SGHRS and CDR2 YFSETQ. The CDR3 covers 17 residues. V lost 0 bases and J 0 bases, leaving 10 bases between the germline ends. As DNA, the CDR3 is TGCGCCAGCAGCTTGGTCCGTGGAAGCTCCTATAATTCACCCCTCCACTTT. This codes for CASSLVRGSSYNSPLHF.

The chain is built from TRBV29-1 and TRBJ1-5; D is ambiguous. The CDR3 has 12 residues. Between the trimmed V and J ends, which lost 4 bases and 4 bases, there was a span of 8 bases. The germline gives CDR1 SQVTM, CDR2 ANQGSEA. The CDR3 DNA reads TGCAGCGTTGGGAGTCCGAATCAGCCCCAGCATTTT. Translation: CSVGSPNQPQHF.

The CDR3 sequence: CASNRGGRAGSPLHF. The CDR3 DNA is TGTGCCAGTAATCGGGGTGGTAGGGCAGGTTCACCCCTCCACTTT. The chain employs TRBV19 and TRBJ1-6; D remains unclear. Germline CDR1 and CDR2: LNHDA and SQIVND (reference sequence). The V end was cut by 7 bases, the J end by 9 bases, with 19 bases between. The CDR3 runs 15 residues.

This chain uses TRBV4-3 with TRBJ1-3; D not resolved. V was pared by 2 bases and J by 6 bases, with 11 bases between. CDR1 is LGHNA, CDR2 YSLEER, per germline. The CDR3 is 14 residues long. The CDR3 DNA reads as TGCGCCAGCAGCCAATGGGAATTTACAAACACCATATATTTT. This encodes CASSQWEFTNTIYF.

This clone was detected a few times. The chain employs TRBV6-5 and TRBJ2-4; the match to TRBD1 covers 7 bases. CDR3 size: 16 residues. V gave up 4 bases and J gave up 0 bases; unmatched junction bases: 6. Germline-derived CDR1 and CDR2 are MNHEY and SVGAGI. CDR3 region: CASSSTGFLAKNIQYF. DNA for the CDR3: TGTGCCAGCAGTTCGACAGGGTTTTTAGCCAAAAACATTCAGTACTTC.

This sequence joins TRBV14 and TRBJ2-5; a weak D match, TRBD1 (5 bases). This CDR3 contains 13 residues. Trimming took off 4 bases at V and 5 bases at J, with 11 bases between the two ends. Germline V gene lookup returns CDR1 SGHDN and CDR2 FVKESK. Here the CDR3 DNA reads TGTGCCAGCAGCCTTCGCAGGGCGGAGACCCAGTACTTC. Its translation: CASSLRRAETQYF.

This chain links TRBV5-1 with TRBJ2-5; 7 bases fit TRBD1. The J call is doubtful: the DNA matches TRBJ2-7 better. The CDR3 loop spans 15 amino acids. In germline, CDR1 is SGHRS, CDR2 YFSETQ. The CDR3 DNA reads TGCGCCAGCAGCTTGCCGGCAGGGGGTAATTACGAGCAGTACTTC. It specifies CASSLPAGGNYEQYF.

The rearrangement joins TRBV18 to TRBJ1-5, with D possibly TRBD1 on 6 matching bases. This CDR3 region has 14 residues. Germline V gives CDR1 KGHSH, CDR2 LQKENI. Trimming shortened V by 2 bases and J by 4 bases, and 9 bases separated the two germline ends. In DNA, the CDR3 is TGTGCCAGCTCACCATCGAGGGGGAATCAGCCCCAGCATTTT. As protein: CASSPSRGNQPQHF.

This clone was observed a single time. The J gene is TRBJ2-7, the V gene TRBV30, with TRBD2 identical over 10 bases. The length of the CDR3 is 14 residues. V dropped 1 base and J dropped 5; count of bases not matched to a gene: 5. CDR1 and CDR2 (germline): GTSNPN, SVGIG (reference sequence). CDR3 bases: TGTGCCTGGAGTGCGCTAGCGGGAGTCCACGAGCAGTACTTC. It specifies CAWSALAGVHEQYF.

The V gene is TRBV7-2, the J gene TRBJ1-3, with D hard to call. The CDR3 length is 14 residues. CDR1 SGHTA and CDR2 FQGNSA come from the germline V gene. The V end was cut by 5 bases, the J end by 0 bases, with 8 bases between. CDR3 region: CASSPINSGNTIYF. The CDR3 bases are TGTGCCAGCAGCCCTATAAACTCTGGAAACACCATATATTTT.

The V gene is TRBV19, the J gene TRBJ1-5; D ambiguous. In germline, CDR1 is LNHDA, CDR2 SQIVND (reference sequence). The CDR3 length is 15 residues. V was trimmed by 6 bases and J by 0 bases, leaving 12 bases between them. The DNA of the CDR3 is TGTGCCAGTAGCCCACGAACAGCTAGCAATCAGCCCCAGCATTTT. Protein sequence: CASSPRTASNQPQHF.

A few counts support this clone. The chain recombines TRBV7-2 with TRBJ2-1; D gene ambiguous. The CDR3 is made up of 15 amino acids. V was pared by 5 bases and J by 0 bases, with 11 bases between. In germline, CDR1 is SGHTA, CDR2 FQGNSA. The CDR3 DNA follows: TGTGCCAGCAGCCTCGCGCTGAGCTCCTACAATGAGCAGTTCTTC. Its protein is CASSLALSSYNEQFF.